The 4 T cell receptor beta chains below come from one sample, sequenced in a study of circulating CD8 cells and anti-PD-1 response in melanoma. The QIAseq Immune Repertoire TCR panel built the libraries from around 15 ng of total RNA. TCRdb reprocessed the reads with MiXCR, giving one entry per CDR3 protein. Of around 130 distinct CDR3 sequences listed, 20% to 25% were seen once; the top ten hold about two thirds. From live CD3+CD8+TCRalphabeta+ cells, four PD-1 and/or TIGIT subsets were sorted. This sample comprised CD8+ T cells from PBMCs, obtained at baseline or after one month of anti-PD-1 therapy (not recorded which). These receptors originate from a human donor with melanoma.

In its sample, this clonotype is large. The genes are TRBV20-1 and TRBJ2-7; 8 positions match TRBD2. With 1 base clipped from V and 0 bases from J, the junction kept 5 bases outside the gene matches. The CDR3 sequence is 15 residues long. The V gene's germline CDR1 is DFQATT and CDR2 SNEGSKA (reference sequence). CDR3 nucleotide sequence: TGCAGTGCTAGAGTTCTAGCGGGCGGCTCCTACGAGCAGTACTTC. Translated: CSARVLAGGSYEQYF.

This clonotype was detected once. The chain is built from TRBV20-1 and TRBJ2-7, with 10 bases lining up with TRBD1. V lost 0 bases, J lost 2 bases, and 4 bases stayed unmatched. The CDR3 has 15 residues. Per germline, CDR1 DFQATT and CDR2 SNEGSKA (reference sequence). The CDR3 nucleotides are TGCAGTGCTAGAGAACAGGGGACAGGGGCCTACGAGCAGTACTTC. It encodes CSAREQGTGAYEQYF.

This clonotype is labeled large. In DNA, the CDR3 is TGTGCCAGCAGTTCCCCATATGGAAAAGGACGTGGTGGAGATACGCAGTATTTT. This encodes CASSSPYGKGRGGDTQYF. This sequence joins TRBV28 and TRBJ2-3; D not certain. Per the germline V gene, CDR1 is MDHEN and CDR2 is SYDVKM. This CDR3 comprises 18 residues. Between the trimmed V and J ends, which lost 4 bases and 5 bases, there was a span of 25 bases.

Sample share makes this clonotype large. The gene calls are TRBV27 and TRBJ2-5; 12 bases fit TRBD2. The length of the CDR3 is 16 residues. Looked up from germline, CDR1 is MNHEY and CDR2 is SMNVEV (reference sequence). V lost 5 bases, J lost 4 bases, and 8 bases stayed unmatched. CDR3 region: CASSEGLAGLLETQYF. The DNA for the CDR3 is TGTGCCAGCAGTGAGGGACTAGCGGGTCTGTTAGAGACCCAGTACTTC.